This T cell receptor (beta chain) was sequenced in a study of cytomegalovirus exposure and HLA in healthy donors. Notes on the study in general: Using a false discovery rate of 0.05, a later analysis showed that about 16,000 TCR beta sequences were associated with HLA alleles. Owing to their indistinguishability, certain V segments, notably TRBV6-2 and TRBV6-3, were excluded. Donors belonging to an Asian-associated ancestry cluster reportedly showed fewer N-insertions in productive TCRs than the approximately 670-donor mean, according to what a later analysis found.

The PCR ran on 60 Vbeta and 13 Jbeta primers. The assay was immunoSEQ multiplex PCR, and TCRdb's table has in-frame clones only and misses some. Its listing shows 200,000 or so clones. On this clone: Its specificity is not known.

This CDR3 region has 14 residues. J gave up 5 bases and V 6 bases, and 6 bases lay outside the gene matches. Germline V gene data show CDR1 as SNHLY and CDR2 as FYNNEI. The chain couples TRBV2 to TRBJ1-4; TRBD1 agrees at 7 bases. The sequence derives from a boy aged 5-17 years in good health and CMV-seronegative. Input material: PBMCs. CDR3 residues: CASRKGGANEKLFF. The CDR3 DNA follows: TGTGCCAGCAGGAAAGGGGGCGCGAATGAAAAACTGTTTTTT. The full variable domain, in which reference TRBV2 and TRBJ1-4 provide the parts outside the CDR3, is EPEVTQTPSHQVTQMGQEVILRCVPISNHLYFYWYRQILGQKVEFLVSFYNNEISEKSEIFDDQFSVERPDGSNFTLKIRSTKLEDSAMYFCASRKGGANEKLFFGSGTQLSVL.